The entry below describes one T cell receptor (beta chain). The antigen is undetermined. The source of the sample is a study of T cells after yellow fever vaccination. General study findings and limits: Though it reached lower strength, the secondary response hit its peak faster, day 5 versus 15. Only a small proportion of the clonotypes turned up in both the CD4 and the CD8 compartments, likely arising from convergent recombination.

CDR3 size: 14 residues. V was shortened by 1 base and J by 14 bases, with 15 bases between the two germline ends. Germline V lookup: CDR1 SGHTA, CDR2 FQGNSA. TCRdb re-called the 5' RACE reads through MiXCR, storing one row per CDR3 protein. This table holds 500,000 to 650,000 distinct CDR3 sequences, roughly an eighth found once. The sample here was PBMCs, taken on the day of the yellow fever booster vaccination. V is TRBV7-2 and J is TRBJ1-6; D is unresolved. The TCR was taken from a man aged 25-40 years who received the YFV17D yellow fever vaccine. In DNA form, the CDR3 reads TGTGCCAGCAGCTTAGGGGTCTTCCCTCCGGCCCTCCACTTT. This translates into CASSLGVFPPALHF.